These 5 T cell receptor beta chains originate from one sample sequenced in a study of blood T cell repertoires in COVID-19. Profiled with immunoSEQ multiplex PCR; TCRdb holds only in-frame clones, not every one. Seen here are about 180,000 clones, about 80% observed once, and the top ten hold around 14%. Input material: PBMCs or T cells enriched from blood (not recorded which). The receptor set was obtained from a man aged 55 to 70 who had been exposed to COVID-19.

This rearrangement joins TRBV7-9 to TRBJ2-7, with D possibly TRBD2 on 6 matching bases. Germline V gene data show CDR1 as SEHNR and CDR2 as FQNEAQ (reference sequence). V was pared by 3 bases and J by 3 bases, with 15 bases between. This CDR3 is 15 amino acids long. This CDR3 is CASSFGSSENYEQYF. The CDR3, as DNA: TGTGCCAGCAGCTTCGGGTCTAGCGAGAACTACGAGCAGTACTTC.

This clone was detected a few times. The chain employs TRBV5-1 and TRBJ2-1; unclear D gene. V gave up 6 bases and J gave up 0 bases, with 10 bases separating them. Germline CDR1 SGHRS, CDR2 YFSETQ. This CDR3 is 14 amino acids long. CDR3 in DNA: TGCGCCAGCAAGCTTGAGAGCTCCTACAATGAGCAGTTCTTC. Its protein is CASKLESSYNEQFF.

The CDR3 region has the DNA TGTGCCAGCTCACACAGGGACAGGGGGCGGTCTTTGCTCTACACCTTC. Amino acid sequence: CASSHRDRGRSLLYTF. The J gene is TRBJ1-2, the V gene TRBV18; 12 bases map to TRBD1. Trimming cost V 4 bases and J 10 bases; bases outside gene matches: 13. Per the germline V gene, CDR1 is KGHSH and CDR2 is LQKENI. The CDR3 extends over 16 amino acids.

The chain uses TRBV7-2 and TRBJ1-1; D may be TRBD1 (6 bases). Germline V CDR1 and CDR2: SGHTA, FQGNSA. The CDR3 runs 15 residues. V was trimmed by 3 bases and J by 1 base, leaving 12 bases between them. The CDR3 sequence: CASSFMGQPNTEAFF. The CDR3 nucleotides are TGTGCCAGCAGCTTCATGGGACAACCGAACACTGAAGCTTTCTTT.

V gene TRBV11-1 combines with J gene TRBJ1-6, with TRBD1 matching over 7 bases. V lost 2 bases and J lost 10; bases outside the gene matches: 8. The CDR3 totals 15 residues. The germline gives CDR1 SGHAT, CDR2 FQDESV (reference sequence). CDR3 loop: CASSLSTGDTSPLHF. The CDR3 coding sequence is TGTGCCAGCAGCTTAAGTACAGGGGATACATCACCCCTCCACTTT.